This T cell receptor (beta chain) was sequenced in a study of spatial heterogeneity in lung cancer. Looking at the study overall: Detection of beta-chain sequences consistently exceeded that of alpha-chain sequences. As counted in raw reads, each unique TCR and UMI combination appeared more than ten times on average.

Noted time point: sample taken at primary tumor resection. Whole RNA was taken from tumor, nontumor lung or frozen PBMC; it was then sequenced unsorted. TCRdb re-called the 5' RACE reads with MiXCR, one entry per CDR3 protein. Here the sample spans around 12,000 distinct CDR3 sequences, 14% being singletons. Source: PBMCs, taken at surgery. The clonotype comes from a male donor with early-stage non-small cell lung cancer.

DNA of the CDR3: TGCGCCAGCACCCCGGGGGACAGGGCTGGCGAGCAGTACTTC. Amino acid sequence: CASTPGDRAGEQYF. The J gene is TRBJ2-7, the V gene TRBV4-1; 9 nucleotides line up with TRBD1. V was pared by 7 bases and J by 6 bases, with 10 bases of the junction left unmatched. Germline V gene data show CDR1 as MGHRA and CDR2 as YSYEKL. The CDR3 length is 14 residues.